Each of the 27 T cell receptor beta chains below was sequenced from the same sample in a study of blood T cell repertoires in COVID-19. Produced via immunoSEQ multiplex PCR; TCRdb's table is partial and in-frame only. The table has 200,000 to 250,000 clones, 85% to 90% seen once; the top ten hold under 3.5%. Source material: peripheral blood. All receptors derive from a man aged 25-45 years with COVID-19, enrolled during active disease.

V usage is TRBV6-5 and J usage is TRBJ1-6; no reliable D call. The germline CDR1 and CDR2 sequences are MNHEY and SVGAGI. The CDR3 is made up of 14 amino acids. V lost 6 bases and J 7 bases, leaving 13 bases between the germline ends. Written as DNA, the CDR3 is TGTGCCAGCAGCCCCTACTCGCTGAATTCACCCCTCCACTTT. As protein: CASSPYSLNSPLHF.

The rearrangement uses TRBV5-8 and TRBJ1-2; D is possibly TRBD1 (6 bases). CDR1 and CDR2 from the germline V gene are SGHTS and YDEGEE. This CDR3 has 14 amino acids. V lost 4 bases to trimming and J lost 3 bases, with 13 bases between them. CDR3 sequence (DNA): TGTGCCAGCAGCACGGACAGTGAACACTATGGCTACACCTTC. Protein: CASSTDSEHYGYTF.

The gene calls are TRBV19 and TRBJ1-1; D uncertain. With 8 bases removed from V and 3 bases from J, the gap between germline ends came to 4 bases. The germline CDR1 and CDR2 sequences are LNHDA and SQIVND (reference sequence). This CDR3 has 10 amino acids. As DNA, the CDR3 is TGTGCCAGTTCAGACACTGAAGCTTTCTTT. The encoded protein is CASSDTEAFF.

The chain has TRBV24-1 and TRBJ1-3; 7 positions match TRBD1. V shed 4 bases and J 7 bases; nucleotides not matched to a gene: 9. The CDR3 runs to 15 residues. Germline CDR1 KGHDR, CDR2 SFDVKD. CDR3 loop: CATSDSRQGSNTIYF. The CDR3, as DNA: TGTGCCACCAGTGACTCTAGACAGGGAAGCAACACCATATATTTT.

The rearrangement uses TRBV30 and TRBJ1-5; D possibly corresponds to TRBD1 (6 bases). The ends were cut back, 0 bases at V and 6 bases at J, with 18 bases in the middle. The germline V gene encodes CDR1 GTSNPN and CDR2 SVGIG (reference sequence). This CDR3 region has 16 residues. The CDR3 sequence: CAWSVSRPGAAQPQHF. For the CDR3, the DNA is TGTGCCTGGAGTGTAAGTAGACCAGGGGCGGCTCAGCCCCAGCATTTT. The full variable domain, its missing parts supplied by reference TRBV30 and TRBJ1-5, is SQTIHQWPATLVQPVGSPLSLECTVEGTSNPNLYWYRQAAGRGLQLLFYSVGIGQISSEVPQNLSASRPQDRQFILSSKKLLLSDSGFYLCAWSVSRPGAAQPQHFGDGTRLSIL.

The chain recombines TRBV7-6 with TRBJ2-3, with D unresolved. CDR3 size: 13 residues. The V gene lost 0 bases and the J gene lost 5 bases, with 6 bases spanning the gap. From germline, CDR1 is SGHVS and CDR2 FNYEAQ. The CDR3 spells CASSLAGGDTQYF. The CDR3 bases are TGTGCCAGCAGCTTAGCTGGCGGAGATACGCAGTATTTT. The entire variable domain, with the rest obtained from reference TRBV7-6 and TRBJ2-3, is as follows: GAGVSQSPRYKVTKRGQDVALRCDPISGHVSLYWYRQALGQGPEFLTYFNYEAQQDKSGLPNDRFSAERPEGSISTLTIQRTEQRDSAMYRCASSLAGGDTQYFGPGTRLTVL.

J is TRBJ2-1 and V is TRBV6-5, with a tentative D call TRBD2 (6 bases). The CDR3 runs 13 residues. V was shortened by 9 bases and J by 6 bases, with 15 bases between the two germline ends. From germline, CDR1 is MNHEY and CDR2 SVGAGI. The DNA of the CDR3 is TGTGCCAGGGGAGGCCCTCGAGTCAATGAGCAGTTCTTC. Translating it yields CARGGPRVNEQFF.

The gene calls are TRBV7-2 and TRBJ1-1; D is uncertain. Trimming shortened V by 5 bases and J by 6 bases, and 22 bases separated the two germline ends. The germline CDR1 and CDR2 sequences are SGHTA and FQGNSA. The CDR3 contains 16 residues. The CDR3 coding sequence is TGTGCCAGCAGCCCGTGGCAGTCACGCTCGAGCGCTGAAGCTTTCTTT. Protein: CASSPWQSRSSAEAFF.

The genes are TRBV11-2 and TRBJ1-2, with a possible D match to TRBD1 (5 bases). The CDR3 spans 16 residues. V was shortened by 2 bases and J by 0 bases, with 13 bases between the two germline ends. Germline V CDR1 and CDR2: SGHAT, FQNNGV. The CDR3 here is CASSLSYAQANYGYTF. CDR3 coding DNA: TGTGCCAGCAGCTTATCGTATGCACAGGCTAACTATGGCTACACCTTC.

CDR3 region: CASSYLEGARGAEAFF. The CDR3 nucleotides are TGTGCCAGCAGTTACCTAGAGGGGGCGCGGGGAGCTGAAGCTTTCTTT. This chain joins TRBV28 and TRBJ1-1; 7 bases are shared with TRBD1. The ends lost 4 bases at V and 6 bases at J; junction bases unmatched: 14. CDR1 and CDR2 from the germline V gene are MDHEN and SYDVKM. The CDR3 has 16 amino acids. The variable domain in full, completed from reference TRBV28 and TRBJ1-1, reads DVKVTQSSRYLVKRTGEKVFLECVQDMDHENMFWYRQDPGLGLRLIYFSYDVKMKEKGDIPEGYSVSREKKERFSLILESASTNQTSMYLCASSYLEGARGAEAFFGQGTRLTVV.

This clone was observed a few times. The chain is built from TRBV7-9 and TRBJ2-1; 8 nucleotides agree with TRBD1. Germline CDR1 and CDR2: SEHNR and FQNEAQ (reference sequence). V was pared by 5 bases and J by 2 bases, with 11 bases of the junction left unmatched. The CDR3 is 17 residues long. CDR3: CASSTRDRSGAYNEQFF. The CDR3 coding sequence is TGTGCCAGCAGCACCCGGGACAGGTCTGGGGCCTACAATGAGCAGTTCTTC.

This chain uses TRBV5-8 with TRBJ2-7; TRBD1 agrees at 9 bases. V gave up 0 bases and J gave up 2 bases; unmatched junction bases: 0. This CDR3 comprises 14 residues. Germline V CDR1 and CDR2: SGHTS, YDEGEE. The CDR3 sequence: CASSLGQGAYEQYF. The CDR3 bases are TGTGCCAGCAGCTTGGGACAGGGGGCCTACGAGCAGTACTTC. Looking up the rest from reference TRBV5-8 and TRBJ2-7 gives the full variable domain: EAGVTQSPTHLIKTRGQQATLRCSPISGHTSVYWYQQALGLGLQFLLWYDEGEERNRGNFPPRFSGRQFPNYSSELNVNALELEDSALYLCASSLGQGAYEQYFGPGTRLTVT.

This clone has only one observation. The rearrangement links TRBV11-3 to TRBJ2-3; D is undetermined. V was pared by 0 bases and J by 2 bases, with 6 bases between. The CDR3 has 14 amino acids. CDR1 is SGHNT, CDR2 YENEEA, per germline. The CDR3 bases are TGTGCCAGCAGCTTAGAACAGCACACAGATACGCAGTATTTT. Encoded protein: CASSLEQHTDTQYF.

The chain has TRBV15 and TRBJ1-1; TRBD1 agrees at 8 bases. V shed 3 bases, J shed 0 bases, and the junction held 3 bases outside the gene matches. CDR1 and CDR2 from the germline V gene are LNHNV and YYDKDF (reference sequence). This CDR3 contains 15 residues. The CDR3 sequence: CATSSSGGVNTEAFF. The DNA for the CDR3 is TGTGCCACCAGCAGTTCAGGGGGCGTGAACACTGAAGCTTTCTTT. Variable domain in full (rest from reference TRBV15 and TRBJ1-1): DAMVIQNPRYQVTQFGKPVTLSCSQTLNHNVMYWYQQKSSQAPKLLFHYYDKDFNNEADTPDNFQSRRPNTSFCFLDIRSPGLGDTAMYLCATSSSGGVNTEAFFGQGTRLTVV.

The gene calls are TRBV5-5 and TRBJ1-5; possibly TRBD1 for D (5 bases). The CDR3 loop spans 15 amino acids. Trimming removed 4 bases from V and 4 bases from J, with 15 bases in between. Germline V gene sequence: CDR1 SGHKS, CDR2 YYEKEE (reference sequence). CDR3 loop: CASSRRGEDNQPQHF. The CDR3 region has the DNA TGTGCCAGCAGCCGGAGAGGGGAGGATAATCAGCCCCAGCATTTT.

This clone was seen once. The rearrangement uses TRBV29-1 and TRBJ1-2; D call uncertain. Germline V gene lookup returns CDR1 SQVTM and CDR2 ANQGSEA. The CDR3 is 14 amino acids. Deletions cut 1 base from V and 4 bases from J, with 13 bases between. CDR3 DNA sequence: TGCAGCGTTGAAGTCGGAGTCTCGACCTATGGCTACACCTTC. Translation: CSVEVGVSTYGYTF.

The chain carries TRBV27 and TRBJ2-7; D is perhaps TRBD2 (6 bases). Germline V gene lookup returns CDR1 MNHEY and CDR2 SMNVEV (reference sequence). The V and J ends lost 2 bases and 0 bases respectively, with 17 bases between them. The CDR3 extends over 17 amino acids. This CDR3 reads CASSLNGRGTTSYEQYF. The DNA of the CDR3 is TGTGCCAGCAGTTTAAACGGCCGGGGGACCACCTCCTACGAGCAGTACTTC.

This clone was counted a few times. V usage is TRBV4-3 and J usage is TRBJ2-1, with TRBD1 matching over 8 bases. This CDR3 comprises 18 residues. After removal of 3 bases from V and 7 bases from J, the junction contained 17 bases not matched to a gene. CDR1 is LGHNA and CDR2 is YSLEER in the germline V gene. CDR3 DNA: TGCGCCAGCAGCCACCCCGGACAGGGCGGTGTCGGTTTGAATGAGCAGTTCTTC. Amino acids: CASSHPGQGGVGLNEQFF.

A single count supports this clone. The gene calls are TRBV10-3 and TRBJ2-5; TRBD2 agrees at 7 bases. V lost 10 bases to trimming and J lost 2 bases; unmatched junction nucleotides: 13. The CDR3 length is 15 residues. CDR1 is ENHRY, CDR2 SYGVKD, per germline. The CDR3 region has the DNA TGTGCCACGGCGGGACGAGCGGGGACTCAAGAGACCCAGTACTTC. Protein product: CATAGRAGTQETQYF.

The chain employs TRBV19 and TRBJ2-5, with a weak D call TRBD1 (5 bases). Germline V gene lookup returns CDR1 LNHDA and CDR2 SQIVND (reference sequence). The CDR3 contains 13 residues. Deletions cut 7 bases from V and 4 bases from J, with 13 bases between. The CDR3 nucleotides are TGTGCCAGTACCACCAGGGTGTCAGAGACCCAGTACTTC. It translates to CASTTRVSETQYF.

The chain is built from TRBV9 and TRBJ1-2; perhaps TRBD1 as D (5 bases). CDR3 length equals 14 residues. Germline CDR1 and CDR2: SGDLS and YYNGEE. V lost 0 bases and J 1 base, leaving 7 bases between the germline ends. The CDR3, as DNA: TGTGCCAGCAGCGTAGGACAGAATAACTATGGCTACACCTTC. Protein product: CASSVGQNNYGYTF. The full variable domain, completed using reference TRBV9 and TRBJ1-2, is DSGVTQTPKHLITATGQRVTLRCSPRSGDLSVYWYQQSLDQGLQFLIQYYNGEERAKGNILERFSAQQFPDLHSELNLSSLELGDSALYFCASSVGQNNYGYTFGSGTRLTVV.

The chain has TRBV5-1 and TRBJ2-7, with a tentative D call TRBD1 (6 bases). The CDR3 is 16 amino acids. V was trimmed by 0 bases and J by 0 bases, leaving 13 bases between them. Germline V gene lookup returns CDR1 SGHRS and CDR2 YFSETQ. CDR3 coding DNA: TGCGCCAGCAGCTTGGACGGACAGCCAGCCTCCTACGAGCAGTACTTC. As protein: CASSLDGQPASYEQYF.

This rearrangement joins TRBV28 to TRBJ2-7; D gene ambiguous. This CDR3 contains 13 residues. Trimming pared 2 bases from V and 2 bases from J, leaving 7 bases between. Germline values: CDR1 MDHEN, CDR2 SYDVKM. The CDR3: CASSLTEPYEQYF. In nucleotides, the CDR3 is TGTGCCAGCAGTTTAACAGAACCCTACGAGCAGTACTTC.

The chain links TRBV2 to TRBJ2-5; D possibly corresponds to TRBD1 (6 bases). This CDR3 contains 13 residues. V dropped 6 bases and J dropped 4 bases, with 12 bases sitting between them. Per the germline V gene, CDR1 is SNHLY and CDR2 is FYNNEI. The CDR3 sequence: CASRYTGRETQYF. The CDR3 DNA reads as TGTGCCAGCAGGTACACAGGGAGAGAGACCCAGTACTTC. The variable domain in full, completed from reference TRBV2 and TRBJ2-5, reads EPEVTQTPSHQVTQMGQEVILRCVPISNHLYFYWYRQILGQKVEFLVSFYNNEISEKSEIFDDQFSVERPDGSNFTLKIRSTKLEDSAMYFCASRYTGRETQYFGPGTRLLVL.

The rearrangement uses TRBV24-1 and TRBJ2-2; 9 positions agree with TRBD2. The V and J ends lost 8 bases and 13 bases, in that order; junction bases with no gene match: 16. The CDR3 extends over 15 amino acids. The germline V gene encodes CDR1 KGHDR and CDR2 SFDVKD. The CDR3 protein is CATKEETSGHQRLFF. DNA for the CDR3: TGTGCCACCAAGGAAGAGACTAGCGGACACCAAAGGCTGTTTTTT.

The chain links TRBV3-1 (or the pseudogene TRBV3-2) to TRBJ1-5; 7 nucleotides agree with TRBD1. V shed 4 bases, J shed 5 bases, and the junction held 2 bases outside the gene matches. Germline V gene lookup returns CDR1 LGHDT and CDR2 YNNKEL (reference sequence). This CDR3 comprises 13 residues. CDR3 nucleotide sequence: TGTGCCAGCAGCCTCCAGGGGGATCAGCCCCAGCATTTT. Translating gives CASSLQGDQPQHF.

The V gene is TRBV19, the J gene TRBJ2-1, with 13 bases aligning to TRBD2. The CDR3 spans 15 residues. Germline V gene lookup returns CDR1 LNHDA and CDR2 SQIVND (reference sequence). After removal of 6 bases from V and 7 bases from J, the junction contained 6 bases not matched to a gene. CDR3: CASSPTSGGANEQFF. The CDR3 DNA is TGTGCCAGTAGCCCTACTAGCGGGGGGGCAAATGAGCAGTTCTTC.